A single sample gave rise to the 27 T cell receptor beta chains below, sequenced in a study of blood T cell repertoires in COVID-19. This table comes from immunoSEQ multiplex PCR, and its TCRdb copy is limited to in-frame clones, with some not included. The sample contains 250,000 to 350,000 clones, 87% of which appear only once. The sample consisted of peripheral blood. These receptors came from a woman aged 45 to 65 who had recovered from COVID-19.

The chain links TRBV3-1 (or the pseudogene TRBV3-2) to TRBJ2-1; perhaps TRBD2 as D (5 bases). Germline V lookup: CDR1 LGHDT, CDR2 YNNKEL (reference sequence). Trimming removed 1 base from V and 0 bases from J, with 7 bases in between. The length of the CDR3 is 15 residues. The CDR3 sequence is CASSQVGSSYNEQFF. In DNA form, the CDR3 reads TGTGCCAGCAGCCAAGTGGGGAGCTCCTACAATGAGCAGTTCTTC.

The genes are TRBV7-3 and TRBJ1-2; 10 nucleotides line up with TRBD1. The germline V gene has CDR1 SGHTA and CDR2 FQGTGA. V shed 6 bases and J 7 bases; nucleotides not matched to a gene: 11. This CDR3 region has 15 residues. CDR3 coding DNA: TGTGCCAGCAGGCCCTCCGGGACAGGGGCTTTTGGCTACACCTTC. As protein: CASRPSGTGAFGYTF.

The chain carries TRBV28 and TRBJ2-7; 8 positions agree with TRBD2. Germline loops: CDR1 MDHEN, CDR2 SYDVKM. Trimming at V came to 6 bases and at J to 2 bases, leaving 9 bases not matched to a gene. The CDR3 covers 15 residues. As DNA, the CDR3 is TGTGCCAGCAGCGTGACCGGGAGGGGAACCTACGAGCAGTACTTC. It translates to CASSVTGRGTYEQYF.

V usage is TRBV2 and J usage is TRBJ2-1; possibly TRBD1 for D (7 bases). Per the germline V gene, CDR1 is SNHLY and CDR2 is FYNNEI. The CDR3 contains 14 residues. V was cut by 9 bases and J by 0 bases, with 12 bases left in between. The CDR3 DNA reads as TGTGCCAGGGGAGGACAGGCCTCCTACAATGAGCAGTTCTTC. Protein: CARGGQASYNEQFF.

V and J are TRBV30 and TRBJ1-1; D is undetermined. The germline V gene encodes CDR1 GTSNPN and CDR2 SVGIG (reference sequence). V was shortened by 2 bases and J by 1 base, with 8 bases between the two germline ends. The CDR3 covers 13 residues. The CDR3 protein is CAWSIGGNTEAFF. The CDR3 nucleotides read TGTGCCTGGAGTATAGGAGGGAACACTGAAGCTTTCTTT. The full variable domain, completed using reference TRBV30 and TRBJ1-1, is SQTIHQWPATLVQPVGSPLSLECTVEGTSNPNLYWYRQAAGRGLQLLFYSVGIGQISSEVPQNLSASRPQDRQFILSSKKLLLSDSGFYLCAWSIGGNTEAFFGQGTRLTVV.

For the CDR3, the DNA is TGTGCCAGCAGCCCCGCGGCAGGGGGGTCCTACGAGCAGTACTTC. Residues: CASSPAAGGSYEQYF. This chain uses TRBV4-2 with TRBJ2-7; possible D gene TRBD1, 7 bases. From germline, CDR1 is LGHNA and CDR2 YNFKEQ. The CDR3 is 15 residues long. V dropped 4 bases and J dropped 1 base, with 14 bases sitting between them.

The CDR3 sequence: CASSLKPGLDNEKLFF. In nucleotides, the CDR3 is TGCGCCAGCAGCCTAAAACCGGGACTGGATAATGAAAAACTGTTTTTT. The chain joins TRBV5-1 to TRBJ1-4; possibly TRBD1 for D (5 bases). In germline, CDR1 is SGHRS, CDR2 YFSETQ. The CDR3 spans 16 residues. Trimming took off 4 bases at V and 4 bases at J, with 17 bases between the two ends.

This clone turned up a few times. This chain connects TRBV6-5 to TRBJ2-7, with D hard to call. Germline V gene data show CDR1 as MNHEY and CDR2 as SVGAGI. The CDR3 is made up of 15 amino acids. Trimming took off 6 bases at V and 4 bases at J, with 19 bases between the two ends. The CDR3 DNA reads TGTGCCAGCAGAGAGTTGGCAGGCAGTCTTTACGAGCAGTACTTC. Translation gives CASRELAGSLYEQYF.

The genes are TRBV7-9 and TRBJ2-1, with 7 bases fitting TRBD1. The CDR3 loop spans 15 amino acids. CDR1 SEHNR and CDR2 FQNEAQ come from the germline V gene (reference sequence). J gave up 3 bases and V 5 bases, and 7 bases lay outside the gene matches. The CDR3 reads CASSRTGTVYNEQFF. The CDR3 coding sequence is TGTGCCAGCAGCCGAACCGGGACAGTCTACAATGAGCAGTTCTTC.

The gene calls are TRBV2 and TRBJ1-4; D unresolved. This CDR3 region has 14 residues. Germline lookup yields CDR1 SNHLY and CDR2 FYNNEI. V shed 1 base and J shed 5 bases, with 8 bases lying between them. CDR3 DNA: TGTGCCAGCAGTGAAGACAGACGAAATGAAAAACTGTTTTTT. Protein sequence: CASSEDRRNEKLFF.

V usage is TRBV12-3 or TRBV12-4 and J usage is TRBJ1-2, with TRBD1 identical over 9 bases. Trimming removed 1 base from V and 8 bases from J; junction bases left unmatched: 2. This CDR3 is built from 13 residues. The CDR3 here is CASSLGQGVGYTF. The DNA for the CDR3 is TGTGCCAGCAGTTTAGGACAGGGGGTAGGCTACACCTTC.

This rearrangement joins TRBV2 to TRBJ2-3; D unclear. V was trimmed by 3 bases and J by 4 bases, leaving 5 bases between them. This CDR3 has 12 residues. CDR1 and CDR2 (germline): SNHLY, FYNNEI. This chain's CDR3 is CASSDDSDTQYF. In nucleotides, the CDR3 is TGTGCCAGCAGTGATGACTCAGATACGCAGTATTTT.

The rearrangement uses TRBV4-2 and TRBJ2-7; the D is unclear. Trimming shortened V by 1 base and J by 3 bases, and 7 bases separated the two germline ends. The V gene's germline CDR1 is LGHNA and CDR2 YNFKEQ. CDR3 length: 13 amino acids. The CDR3 DNA reads as TGTGCCAGCAGCCAAGGCGCAGGCTACGAGCAGTACTTC. This gives the protein CASSQGAGYEQYF.

V usage is TRBV29-1 and J usage is TRBJ1-5; no firm D call. Germline V gene lookup returns CDR1 SQVTM and CDR2 ANQGSEA. Deletions cut 6 bases from V and 3 bases from J, with 12 bases between. The length of the CDR3 is 13 residues. CDR3 protein: CSVLFGANQPQHF. The CDR3 DNA sequence: TGCAGCGTCCTGTTCGGAGCCAATCAGCCCCAGCATTTT. Combining the CDR3 with reference TRBV29-1 and TRBJ1-5 gives the whole variable domain SAVISQKPSRDICQRGTSLTIQCQVDSQVTMMFWYRQQPGQSLTLIATANQGSEATYESGFVIDKFPISRPNLTFSTLTVSNMSPEDSSIYLCSVLFGANQPQHFGDGTRLSIL.

The chain links TRBV5-1 to TRBJ1-3, with a weak D call TRBD1 (6 bases). V was shortened by 1 base and J by 5 bases, with 16 bases between the two germline ends. The germline V gene encodes CDR1 SGHRS and CDR2 YFSETQ. The CDR3 has 16 residues. The CDR3 loop is CASSLSLVDRRNTIYF. The DNA of the CDR3 is TGCGCCAGCAGCTTGTCTTTAGTCGACAGGAGAAACACCATATATTTT.

CDR3 DNA sequence: TGTGCCAGCAGCTTGGGGTCCCCTAGCGGGAGCTACAATGAGCAGTTCTTC. It specifies CASSLGSPSGSYNEQFF. J is TRBJ2-1 and V is TRBV5-4; TRBD2 agrees at 10 bases. The CDR3 extends over 17 amino acids. The junction had 6 bases not matched to a gene; V was cut back by 0 bases and J by 3 bases. Germline CDR1 reads SGHNT; CDR2 reads YYREEE (reference sequence).

This chain uses TRBV5-4 with TRBJ2-5, with TRBD2 identical over 9 bases. The germline CDR1 and CDR2 sequences are SGHNT and YYREEE (reference sequence). Trimming cost V 0 bases and J 3 bases; bases outside gene matches: 3. The CDR3 is 15 residues long. CDR3 region: CASSLDGGGEETQYF. As DNA, the CDR3 is TGTGCCAGCAGCTTGGACGGCGGGGGGGAAGAGACCCAGTACTTC.

J is TRBJ2-3 and V is TRBV5-4; the D gene is possibly TRBD2 (7 bases). CDR1 and CDR2 (germline): SGHNT, YYREEE (reference sequence). The V gene lost 0 bases and the J gene lost 4 bases, with 15 bases spanning the gap. The CDR3 is 16 residues long. The CDR3 spells CASSLEGRGYADTQYF. The CDR3 nucleotides are TGTGCCAGCAGCTTGGAGGGGAGGGGGTACGCAGATACGCAGTATTTT.

Remarks on this clone: One end of the junction is discordant with germline, which a read error may explain. The genes are TRBV19 and TRBJ1-2; possible D gene TRBD1, 5 bases. The CDR3 covers 11 residues. Per the germline V gene, CDR1 is LNHDA and CDR2 is SQIVND (reference sequence). The CDR3 DNA is TGTGCCAGTAGCGGAGTACAGGTCCCCTCCTTC. This gives the protein CASSGVQVPSF.

This chain joins TRBV27 and TRBJ2-4, with D possibly being TRBD2 (6 bases). This CDR3 comprises 12 residues. Germline V CDR1 and CDR2: MNHEY, SMNVEV (reference sequence). Trimming removed 6 bases at V and 10 bases at J, with 13 bases between. CDR3 amino acids: CASSPLSGIQYF. The DNA for the CDR3 is TGTGCCAGCAGCCCATTAAGCGGGATTCAGTACTTC.

This chain joins TRBV6-5 and TRBJ2-7; possible D gene TRBD2, 6 bases. CDR3 length: 12 residues. CDR1 and CDR2 (germline): MNHEY, SVGAGI. Trimming took off 8 bases at V and 5 bases at J, with 13 bases between the two ends. In DNA form, the CDR3 reads TGTGCCAGCTCTCATGGGGGGAACGAGCAGTACTTC. As protein: CASSHGGNEQYF.

This chain links TRBV11-2 with TRBJ1-2, with 12 bases fitting TRBD1. The length of the CDR3 is 15 residues. The J segment lost 8 bases and the V segment lost 5 bases, leaving 9 bases of the junction unmatched. Per germline, CDR1 SGHAT and CDR2 FQNNGV. The CDR3 nucleotides are TGTGCCAGCAGCCCCGGGACAGGGGGCTTGGGCGGCTACACCTTC. Protein: CASSPGTGGLGGYTF.

CDR3 DNA: TGTGCCAGCAGTTCCTCGGGACAGGCGAACACTGAAGCTTTCTTT. Translation: CASSSSGQANTEAFF. The rearrangement links TRBV28 to TRBJ1-1, with TRBD1 identical over 8 bases. V trimming: 4 bases; J trimming: 1 base; junction bases outside the gene matches: 5. Germline V gene data show CDR1 as MDHEN and CDR2 as SYDVKM. The CDR3 is made up of 15 amino acids.

The V call is TRBV19, the J call TRBJ2-2; D might be TRBD1 (6 bases). The CDR3 is 15 residues long. The V and J ends lost 6 bases and 1 base respectively, with 12 bases between them. Germline assignment: CDR1 LNHDA and CDR2 SQIVND (reference sequence). The DNA of the CDR3 is TGTGCCAGTAGGGGACGGGGACAGAACACCGGGGAGCTGTTTTTT. It translates to CASRGRGQNTGELFF.

This chain links TRBV10-3 with TRBJ2-7, with 7 bases identical to TRBD2. Germline V gene sequence: CDR1 ENHRY, CDR2 SYGVKD. After removal of 0 bases from V and 2 bases from J, the junction contained 4 bases not matched to a gene. This CDR3 is 15 amino acids long. The CDR3 region has the DNA TGTGCCATCAGTGAGTCGATCGGGACTACCTACGAGCAGTACTTC. Protein: CAISESIGTTYEQYF.

This rearrangement joins TRBV4-2 to TRBJ2-7; 11 nucleotides line up with TRBD1. The CDR3 extends over 15 amino acids. Germline CDR1 LGHNA, CDR2 YNFKEQ. After removal of 0 bases from V and 9 bases from J, the junction contained 7 bases not matched to a gene. The CDR3 region has the DNA TGTGCCAGCAGCCAAGATCTAGGGACAGGGGGTCTGCAGTACTTC. Its protein is CASSQDLGTGGLQYF.

This sequence joins TRBV5-1 and TRBJ1-4; 7 nucleotides line up with TRBD1. This CDR3 region has 14 residues. Looked up from germline, CDR1 is SGHRS and CDR2 is YFSETQ. With 4 bases clipped from V and 6 bases from J, the junction kept 6 bases outside the gene matches. DNA of the CDR3: TGCGCCAGCAGCCCCCAGGGGGGATATGAAAAACTGTTTTTT. Protein: CASSPQGGYEKLFF.